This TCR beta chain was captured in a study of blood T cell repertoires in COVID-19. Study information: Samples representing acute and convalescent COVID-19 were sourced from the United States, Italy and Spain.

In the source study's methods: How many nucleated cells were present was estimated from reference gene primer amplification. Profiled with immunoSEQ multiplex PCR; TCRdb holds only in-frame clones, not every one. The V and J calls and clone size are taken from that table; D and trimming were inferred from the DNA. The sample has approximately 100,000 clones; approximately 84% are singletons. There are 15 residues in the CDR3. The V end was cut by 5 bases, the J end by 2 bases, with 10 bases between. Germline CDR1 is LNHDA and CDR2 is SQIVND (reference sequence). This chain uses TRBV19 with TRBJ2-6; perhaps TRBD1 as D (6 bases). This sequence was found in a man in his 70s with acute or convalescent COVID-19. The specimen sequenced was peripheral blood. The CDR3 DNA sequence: TGTGCCAGTAGTTACACAGGGACTGGGGCCAACGTCCTGACTTTC. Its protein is CASSYTGTGANVLTF.